The 8 T cell receptor beta chains below all came from one sample that was sequenced in a study of T cell repertoires in cytomegalovirus infection. These receptors lack a known antigen. One entry per CDR3 protein, called by TCRdb with MiXCR from the reads. The table includes around 900,000 distinct CDR3 sequences, 30% to 40% detected once. The starting material was cultured CD8+ T cells from PBMCs, obtained from culture after CMV antigen stimulation. These receptors all come from a human donor in good health (CMV status not recorded). Some clones in this sample may be carry-over from other donors' samples.

This sequence joins TRBV27 and TRBJ2-3; 12 nucleotides align to TRBD2. Germline V CDR1 and CDR2: MNHEY, SMNVEV (reference sequence). The CDR3 has 15 amino acids. Trimming at V came to 0 bases and at J to 9 bases, leaving 4 bases not matched to a gene. CDR3 nucleotides: TGTGCCAGCAGTTTATCCTGGACTAGCGGGGAGACGCAGTATTTT. It translates to CASSLSWTSGETQYF.

This clonotype was observed once. The V call is TRBV2, the J call TRBJ2-1; no reliable D call. The V end lost 4 bases, the J end lost 6 bases, and 22 bases lay between the germline ends. This CDR3 has 17 amino acids. Germline CDR1 SNHLY, CDR2 FYNNEI. CDR3 protein: CASSVSYRVPSSNEQFF. CDR3 bases: TGTGCCAGCAGTGTGTCCTACCGCGTCCCCTCTTCCAATGAGCAGTTCTTC. The variable domain in full, completed from reference TRBV2 and TRBJ2-1, reads EPEVTQTPSHQVTQMGQEVILRCVPISNHLYFYWYRQILGQKVEFLVSFYNNEISEKSEIFDDQFSVERPDGSNFTLKIRSTKLEDSAMYFCASSVSYRVPSSNEQFFGPGTRLTVL.

The chain couples TRBV2 to TRBJ2-3; the match to TRBD2 covers 9 bases. Germline CDR1 SNHLY, CDR2 FYNNEI. This CDR3 region has 14 residues. V gave up 10 bases and J gave up 0 bases; unmatched junction bases: 5. The DNA for the CDR3 is TGTGCCACCATAGCGGGGGTTAGCACAGATACGCAGTATTTT. Residues: CATIAGVSTDTQYF. Complete variable domain (other parts from reference TRBV2 and TRBJ2-3): EPEVTQTPSHQVTQMGQEVILRCVPISNHLYFYWYRQILGQKVEFLVSFYNNEISEKSEIFDDQFSVERPDGSNFTLKIRSTKLEDSAMYFCATIAGVSTDTQYFGPGTRLTVL.

V is TRBV7-3 and J is TRBJ2-3; 9 bases line up with TRBD2. The CDR3 has 15 amino acids. CDR1 and CDR2 from the germline V gene are SGHTA and FQGTGA. The V segment lost 2 bases and the J segment 6 bases; nucleotides outside the gene matches: 6. CDR3 in amino acids: CASSLGGGAWDTQYF. DNA for the CDR3: TGTGCCAGCAGCTTAGGCGGGGGGGCCTGGGATACGCAGTATTTT. The variable domain in full, completed from reference TRBV7-3 and TRBJ2-3, reads GAGVSQTPSNKVTEKGKYVELRCDPISGHTALYWYRQSLGQGPEFLIYFQGTGAADDSGLPNDRFFAVRPEGSVSTLKIQRTERGDSAVYLCASSLGGGAWDTQYFGPGTRLTVL.

The chain has TRBV9 and TRBJ2-1, with 14 positions matching TRBD2. J lost 3 bases, V lost 3 bases, and 2 bases had no gene match. The CDR3 contains 16 residues. CDR1 and CDR2 from the germline V gene are SGDLS and YYNGEE. This chain's CDR3 is CASSGGTSGGYNEQFF. For the CDR3, the DNA is TGTGCCAGCAGCGGGGGGACTAGCGGGGGCTACAATGAGCAGTTCTTC.

This rearrangement joins TRBV7-2 to TRBJ2-5, with D perhaps TRBD2 (5 bases). Germline V CDR1 and CDR2: SGHTA, FQGNSA. This CDR3 has 13 residues. The germline V and J ends were trimmed by 2 bases and 5 bases, with 9 bases remaining between them. CDR3 sequence reads: CASSLTRVETQYF. Written as DNA, the CDR3 is TGTGCCAGCAGCTTAACGAGGGTTGAGACCCAGTACTTC.

This clonotype showed up just a few times. The chain links TRBV3-1 to TRBJ2-7; the D gene could be TRBD1 or TRBD2 (5 bases each). Trimming took 4 bases from V and 6 from J, leaving 19 bases between them. Germline CDR1 LGHDT, CDR2 YNNKEL (reference sequence). This CDR3 comprises 15 residues. CDR3 region: CASSRIGEGTGEQYF. The CDR3 DNA follows: TGTGCCAGCAGCCGAATTGGAGAGGGGACCGGCGAGCAGTACTTC.

The gene calls are TRBV6-5 and TRBJ2-3; 10 bases are shared with TRBD2. The CDR3 spans 14 residues. J was trimmed by 6 bases and V by 4 bases; bases with no gene match: 4. The V gene's germline CDR1 is MNHEY and CDR2 SVGAGI. CDR3 amino acids: CASSSAGGADTQYF. The DNA for the CDR3 is TGTGCCAGCAGTTCAGCGGGGGGGGCGGATACGCAGTATTTT.